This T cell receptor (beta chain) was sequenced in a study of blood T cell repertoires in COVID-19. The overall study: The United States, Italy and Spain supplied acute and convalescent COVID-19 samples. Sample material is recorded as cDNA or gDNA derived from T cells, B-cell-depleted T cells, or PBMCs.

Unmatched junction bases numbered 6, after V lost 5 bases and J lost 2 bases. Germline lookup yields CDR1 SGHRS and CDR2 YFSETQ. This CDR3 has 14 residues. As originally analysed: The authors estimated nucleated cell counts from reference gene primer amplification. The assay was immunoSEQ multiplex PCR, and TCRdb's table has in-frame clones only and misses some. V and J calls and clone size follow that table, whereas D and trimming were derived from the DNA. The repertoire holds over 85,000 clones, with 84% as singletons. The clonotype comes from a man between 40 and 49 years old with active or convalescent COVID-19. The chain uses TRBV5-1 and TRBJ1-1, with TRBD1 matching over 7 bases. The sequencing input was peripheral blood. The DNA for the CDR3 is TGCGCCAGCAGTTTCGGACAGGCAAACACTGAAGCTTTCTTT. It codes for CASSFGQANTEAFF.